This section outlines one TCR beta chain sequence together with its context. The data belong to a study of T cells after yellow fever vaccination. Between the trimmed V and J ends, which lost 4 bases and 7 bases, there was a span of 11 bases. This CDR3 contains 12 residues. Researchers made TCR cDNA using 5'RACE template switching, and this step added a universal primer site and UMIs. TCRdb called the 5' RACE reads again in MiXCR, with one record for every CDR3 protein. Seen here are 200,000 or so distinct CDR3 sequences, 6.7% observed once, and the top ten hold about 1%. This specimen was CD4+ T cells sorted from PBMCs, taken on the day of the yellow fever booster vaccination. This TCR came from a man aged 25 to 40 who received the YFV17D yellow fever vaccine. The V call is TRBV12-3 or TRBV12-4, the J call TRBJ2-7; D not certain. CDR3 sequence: CASSYAALEQYF. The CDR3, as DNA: TGTGCCAGCAGTTACGCCGCCCTGGAGCAGTACTTC.